This TCR beta chain was captured in a study of blood T cell repertoires in COVID-19. For the study at large: Collection of acute and convalescent COVID-19 samples took place in the United States, Italy and Spain.

Participants' reported clinical history set cohort assignment. Recovered status applied to Cohort 3 donors who had two consecutive negative PCRs. It also applied to those with clearance or with symptom resolution. The protocol was immunoSEQ multiplex PCR, while the TCRdb copy is restricted to in-frame clones and leaves out a portion. This table holds 150,000 or so clones, roughly 80% found once. The CDR3 runs 15 residues. Germline V gene data show CDR1 as SEHNR and CDR2 as FQNEAQ (reference sequence). Trimming removed 5 bases at V and 4 bases at J, with 12 bases between. The chain carries TRBV7-9 and TRBJ2-6, with D unclear. The sequenced sample consisted of PBMCs or T cells enriched from blood (not recorded which). This TCR came from a man between 45 and 60 years old who had recovered from COVID-19. CDR3 sequence reads: CASSRVRAGANVLTF. CDR3 DNA: TGTGCCAGCAGCCGTGTAAGAGCAGGGGCCAACGTCCTGACTTTC. The complete variable domain, with remaining parts taken from reference TRBV7-9 and TRBJ2-6, reads DTGVSQNPRHKITKRGQNVTFRCDPISEHNRLYWYRQTLGQGPEFLTYFQNEAQLEKSRLLSDRFSAERPKGSFSTLEIQRTEQGDSAMYLCASSRVRAGANVLTFGAGSRLTVL.